The source of this TCR beta chain is a study of beta chain features in type 1 diabetes. V dropped 7 bases and J dropped 6; count of bases not matched to a gene: 6. The CDR3 covers 14 residues. The V gene's germline CDR1 is SGHRS and CDR2 YFSETQ. The study's findings and limits: Sequencing the cDNA could make cells with high TCR expression show up more than they should. Healthy donors had naive, central memory and Treg TCRB repertoires that appeared less similar than those seen among patients. Type 1 diabetes patients had moderately but significantly shorter TCRB CDR3s in all four CD4+ subsets.

Reverse transcription of all isolated RNA meant that expressed TCRB transcripts were sequenced. Using immunoSEQ multiplex PCR, the repertoire was profiled, and TCRdb retains in-frame clones only, with some absent. The sample has about 300,000 clones; 8% are singletons. This clone has a count of ten or more. Its specificity is not known. The V gene is TRBV5-1, the J gene TRBJ2-1, with 11 bases fitting TRBD2. Sequenced sample: central memory CD4+ T cells from blood. This receptor was taken from a woman under 30 in good health. DNA of the CDR3: TGCGCCAGCGCCGGGACTAGCGGAATCAATGAGCAGTTCTTC. Its protein product is CASAGTSGINEQFF.